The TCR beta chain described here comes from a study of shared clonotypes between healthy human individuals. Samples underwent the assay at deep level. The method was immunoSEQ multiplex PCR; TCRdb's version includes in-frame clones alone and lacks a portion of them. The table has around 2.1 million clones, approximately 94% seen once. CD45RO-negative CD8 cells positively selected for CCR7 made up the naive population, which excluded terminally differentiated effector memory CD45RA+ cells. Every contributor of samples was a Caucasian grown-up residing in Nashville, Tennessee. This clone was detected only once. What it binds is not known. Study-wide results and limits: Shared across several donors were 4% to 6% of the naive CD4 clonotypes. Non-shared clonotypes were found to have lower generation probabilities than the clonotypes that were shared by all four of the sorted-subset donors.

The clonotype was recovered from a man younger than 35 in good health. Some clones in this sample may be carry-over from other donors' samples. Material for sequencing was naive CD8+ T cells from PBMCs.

The CDR3 DNA follows: TGTGCCAGCAGTCGCGAGAAGCGGTGGAACACCGGGGAGCTGTTTTTT. It specifies CASSREKRWNTGELFF. This rearrangement joins TRBV6-6 to TRBJ2-2; possible D gene TRBD2, 5 bases. CDR3 size: 16 residues. Trimming removed 5 bases from V and 1 base from J, with 14 bases in between. Germline V gives CDR1 MNHNY, CDR2 SVGAGI (reference sequence).